This TCR beta chain is from a study of T-cell reconstitution after alpha-beta-depleted transplantation in children. Overall study findings and caveats: Elevated TCRbeta diversity at day 60 was traced, in some patients, to surviving recipient T cells and thymic progenitors. At around two months after transplant, the alpha-beta T cells were reportedly derived from several hundred expanded clones that came from non-depleted graft cells. T-cell numbers and diversity one year post-transplant derived largely from freshly generated T cells.

This clonotype was detected many times. Its specificity is not known. Unique molecular identifiers were used in preparing the TCRbeta library. From the PCR reads, TCRdb called clonotypes with MiXCR, one entry per CDR3 protein. The sample includes around 700,000 distinct CDR3 sequences, less than 15% seen only once; the top ten take around 0.8%. CDR3 length equals 16 residues. Trimming pared 3 bases from V and 6 bases from J, leaving 22 bases between. Germline values: CDR1 SGDLS, CDR2 YYNGEE. This material consisted of PBMCs, taken before TCRalphabeta/CD19-depleted stem cell transplant. The source is a girl aged 2-10 years with congenital amegakaryocytic thrombocytopenia, due to receive a stem cell transplant. The chain employs TRBV9 and TRBJ2-7; D is perhaps TRBD2 (5 bases). The CDR3 coding sequence is TGTGCCAGCAGCGCCCAAGTAGGAGGTCAACTGGGCGAGCAGTACTTC. As protein: CASSAQVGGQLGEQYF. The full variable domain, rest sourced from reference TRBV9 and TRBJ2-7, is DSGVTQTPKHLITATGQRVTLRCSPRSGDLSVYWYQQSLDQGLQFLIQYYNGEERAKGNILERFSAQQFPDLHSELNLSSLELGDSALYFCASSAQVGGQLGEQYFGPGTRLTVT.